Listed below are T cell receptor beta chains from one sample, sequenced in a study of cytomegalovirus exposure and HLA in healthy donors. Measured with immunoSEQ multiplex PCR; TCRdb has only the in-frame clones, and not every one. The sample consists of about 130,000 clones, about 87% of them appearing once. The sample taken for sequencing was PBMCs. The origin of the receptors is a young woman in good health and CMV-seropositive. CDR3s include the opening cysteine and the closing phenylalanine or tryptophan. D genes are given only for firm matches.

V,D,CDR3
TRBV7-2,NA,CASSLVRVQETQYF
TRBV9,NA,CASTGDTGLNTGELFF
TRBV19,TRBD1,CASSIASQGSQPQHF
TRBV27,NA,CASSLFSVLAKNIQYF
TRBV10-3,TRBD1,CAIRGTGYEQYF
TRBV27,TRBD2,CASSSGTIPGELFF
TRBV9,TRBD2,CASSGTSGRGSSIQYF
TRBV2,NA,CASVPTREAFF
TRBV7-8,NA,CASSLGDSKYQETQYF
TRBV6-4,NA,CASIGGSEQYF
TRBV7-8,NA,CASSLDLNYDGKGAKNIQYF
TRBV28,TRBD1,CASTHGTDQFF
TRBV2,TRBD2,CASSASGGAARGTDTQYF
TRBV14,NA,CASSQLVGYGYTF
TRBV5-1,TRBD2,CASSLLAGGPKLVYNEQFF
TRBV25-1,NA,CASNNAGGAQYF
TRBV5-1,TRBD1,CASINRGATETQYF
TRBV28,NA,CASIDSGAREKLFF
TRBV5-4,TRBD2,CASRETSGSSDTQYF
TRBV5-1,TRBD2,CASSLAGSTDTQYF
TRBV18,TRBD1,CASSPSTGQQPQHF
TRBV7-9,NA,CASSLHGGLGSPQQFF
TRBV4-1,TRBD2,CASSPGTSGQETQYF
TRBV6-1,TRBD2,CASSEVGGGVQETQYF
TRBV19,NA,CASSIGLLNYEQYF
TRBV6-1,TRBD1,CASSEYRGSNQPQHF
TRBV18,NA,CASPEAGLNTGELFF
TRBV5-1,NA,CASSQSIAADTQYF
TRBV4-2,TRBD1,CASSQDRGLGEKLFF
TRBV6-7,NA,CASSPDNSNYGYTF
TRBV20-1,NA,CSARDFYEQYF
TRBV11-2,NA,CASTHRAVGELFF
TRBV6-4,TRBD1,CASSDGTDNQPQHF
TRBV4-1,NA,CASSQTGLSNQPQHF
TRBV19,NA,CASRKQFNQPQHF
TRBV5-4,NA,CASSLWGPGGETQYF
TRBV28,NA,CASRPARPGELFF
TRBV7-9,TRBD2,CASSHRTSGAYEQYF
TRBV27,NA,CASKMRVPPYEQYF
TRBV27,TRBD1,CASTGGASTEAFF
TRBV7-9,TRBD1,CASSPRDSRPHNEQFF
TRBV28,NA,CASSSPGVGETQYF
TRBV27,NA,CASSPSTDTQYF
TRBV9,TRBD2,CASSPRPYSGTDHNEQFF
TRBV11-2,TRBD1,CASSRAGTGYQPQHF
TRBV7-9,TRBD2,CASSQTSGGETQYF
TRBV15,TRBD1,CATSRGPPGQNDEQFF
TRBV2,NA,CASSVLVTDTQYF
TRBV7-8,TRBD1,CASSLLQGVGTGELFF
TRBV11-2,NA,CASSSPRETQYF
TRBV4-1,NA,CASSQLGLPYNEQFF
TRBV10-2,NA,CASSDRQHTEAFF